The table lists the clone carrying this T cell receptor (beta chain) with a count of one. Antigen specificity is unknown. TCRdb reprocessed the reads via MiXCR and lists one record per CDR3 protein. The data show hundreds of thousands of distinct CDR3 sequences, with about 30% seen just once and around 12% held by the top ten. Trimming cost V 6 bases and J 0 bases, with 7 bases left between them. CDR3 length: 12 amino acids. CDR1 and CDR2 (germline): SGHRS, YFSETQ. The data belong to a study of T cell repertoires in cytomegalovirus infection. Study-wide points: Cumulative frequency of public TCR beta families picked out carriers of CMV plus the relevant HLA.

The rearrangement uses TRBV5-1 and TRBJ2-7; D call uncertain. Sample: cultured CD8+ T cells from PBMCs, taken from culture after CMV antigen stimulation. This receptor was obtained from a human donor in good health (CMV status not recorded). Some clones in this sample may be carry-over from other donors' samples. The CDR3: CASTLSSYEQYV. DNA of the CDR3: TGCGCCAGCACTCTGAGCTCCTACGAGCAGTACGTC.